This T cell receptor (beta chain) was profiled in a study of Ad26.COV2.S vaccination and SARS-CoV-2 variants. General study results and limits: It is possible that the TCR breadth and depth analyses underestimated the total T cell responses.

Sequencing used immunoSEQ multiplex PCR; TCRdb keeps in-frame clones, though not all of them. Of about 350,000 clones in the sample, around 90% were seen once. V gave up 3 bases and J gave up 3 bases, with 11 bases separating them. This CDR3 has 14 residues. CDR1 is SGHTA and CDR2 is FQGNSA in the germline V gene. Concerning this clone itself: Antigen: not known.

This TCR was sampled from a human donor who had recovered from COVID-19. The gene calls are TRBV7-2 and TRBJ1-1; a weak D match, TRBD1 (6 bases). This specimen consisted of peripheral blood, obtained after recovery from COVID-19. Written as DNA, the CDR3 is TGTGCCAGCAGCTTGGACAGTCAGTACACTGAAGCTTTCTTT. Protein: CASSLDSQYTEAFF.